This T cell receptor (beta chain) stems from a study of long-term antiretroviral therapy in people with HIV. Study details: Collection of the earliest samples took place about a decade ahead of the 2015 immediate-ART recommendation.

CDR3 length: 13 residues. Between the trimmed V and J ends, which lost 3 bases and 0 bases, there was a span of 5 bases. Per the germline V gene, CDR1 is SGHAT and CDR2 is FQNNGV. General observations from the study: Blood, drawn from the mid-2000s to the late 2010s, may reflect older ART regimens. Regardless of time point, clones expanded before ART dominated the repertoire. After ART, diversity increased yet remained lower than transplant donor controls.

Comment on this clone: Its antigen is still unknown.

With survey level as its setting, the immunoSEQ assay was v3.0. The repertoire was sequenced with immunoSEQ multiplex PCR; TCRdb's copy has only in-frame clones and lacks some. This sample yields fewer than 30,000 clones, of which roughly 83% are seen a single time; about 5.8% belongs to the top ten. The material was unsorted PBMCs, obtained 0.7 years before starting antiretroviral therapy. The V gene is TRBV11-2, the J gene TRBJ1-1; D ambiguous. The receptor was isolated from a man aged 30 to 45 with HIV. Written as DNA, the CDR3 is TGTGCCAGCAGCTTGAAGGTGAACACTGAAGCTTTCTTT. Translating it yields CASSLKVNTEAFF.